The 29 T cell receptor beta chains listed next were all sequenced from one sample in a study of T cell changes during pregnancy in multiple sclerosis. This table comes from immunoSEQ multiplex PCR, and its TCRdb copy is limited to in-frame clones, with some not included. The table shows some 80,000 clones, with roughly 94% occurring only once. Sequencing was performed on peripheral blood, taken before pregnancy. The receptors shown here come from a female donor with multiple sclerosis, enrolled in a pregnancy study.

The rearrangement links TRBV14 to TRBJ1-1, with 7 bases lining up with TRBD1. Per the germline V gene, CDR1 is SGHDN and CDR2 is FVKESK. This CDR3 contains 14 residues. V was pared by 6 bases and J by 4 bases, with 8 bases of the junction left unmatched. CDR3 DNA: TGTGCCAGCAGACTTGCAGGGGGTTCCACTGAAGCTTTCTTT. This gives the protein CASRLAGGSTEAFF.

The J gene is TRBJ2-7, the V gene TRBV7-9, with a weak D call TRBD1 (6 bases). Trimming took off 1 base at V and 3 bases at J, with 7 bases between the two ends. Per the germline V gene, CDR1 is SEHNR and CDR2 is FQNEAQ (reference sequence). The CDR3 is 13 amino acids. Written as DNA, the CDR3 is TGTGCCAGCAGCTTAGACAGGGTCTACGAGCAGTACTTC. Amino acid sequence: CASSLDRVYEQYF. Supplemented by reference TRBV7-9 and TRBJ2-7, the full variable domain reads DTGVSQNPRHKITKRGQNVTFRCDPISEHNRLYWYRQTLGQGPEFLTYFQNEAQLEKSRLLSDRFSAERPKGSFSTLEIQRTEQGDSAMYLCASSLDRVYEQYFGPGTRLTVT.

This clone was recorded only once. This chain links TRBV11-1 with TRBJ2-7; 9 positions agree with TRBD1. CDR1 and CDR2 (germline): SGHAT, FQDESV (reference sequence). The CDR3 sequence is 13 residues long. V was pared by 6 bases and J by 6 bases, with 6 bases of the junction left unmatched. CDR3 region: CASRSGTGPEQYF. The DNA for the CDR3 is TGTGCCAGCAGATCCGGGACAGGGCCCGAGCAGTACTTC.

CDR3 sequence (DNA): TGTGCCAGCAGCCAAGTTCTGGACAGGCCGCCGGGGTTGCGCACCGGGGAGCTGTTTTTT. Translation: CASSQVLDRPPGLRTGELFF. The chain recombines TRBV14 with TRBJ2-2, with TRBD1 matching 7 bases. The length of the CDR3 is 20 residues. J lost 4 bases, V lost 1 base, and 18 bases had no gene match. Germline V gene data show CDR1 as SGHDN and CDR2 as FVKESK.

This CDR3 is CASSPPGFAAGKLFF. The CDR3 bases are TGTGCCAGCAGCCCCCCGGGATTTGCGGCGGGAAAACTGTTTTTT. This chain connects TRBV7-9 to TRBJ1-4, with D uncertain. CDR3 length: 15 residues. Trimming removed 5 bases from V and 10 bases from J, with 20 bases in between. CDR1 and CDR2 (germline): SEHNR, FQNEAQ (reference sequence).

This chain links TRBV9 with TRBJ2-3; 10 bases are a match to TRBD2. V dropped 3 bases and J dropped 6; count of bases not matched to a gene: 10. Per germline, CDR1 SGDLS and CDR2 YYNGEE. The CDR3 totals 16 residues. CDR3: CASSASWLAGEDTQYF. The CDR3 coding sequence is TGTGCCAGCAGCGCCAGCTGGCTAGCGGGGGAGGATACGCAGTATTTT. The whole variable domain, remainder taken from reference TRBV9 and TRBJ2-3, is DSGVTQTPKHLITATGQRVTLRCSPRSGDLSVYWYQQSLDQGLQFLIQYYNGEERAKGNILERFSAQQFPDLHSELNLSSLELGDSALYFCASSASWLAGEDTQYFGPGTRLTVL.

The chain uses TRBV6-5 and TRBJ2-2; tentative D call: TRBD1 (6 bases). The CDR3 extends over 15 amino acids. The germline CDR1 and CDR2 sequences are MNHEY and SVGAGI. Between the trimmed V and J ends, which lost 4 bases and 2 bases, there was a span of 11 bases. In nucleotides, the CDR3 is TGTGCCAGCAGTTTAGGACAGATAAACACCGGGGAGCTGTTTTTT. It codes for CASSLGQINTGELFF.

The V and J genes are TRBV13 and TRBJ1-4; no clear D. The germline V and J ends were trimmed by 5 bases and 7 bases, with 8 bases remaining between them. CDR3 length equals 12 residues. The germline V gene has CDR1 PRHDT and CDR2 FYEKMQ (reference sequence). The CDR3 DNA sequence: TGTGCCAGCAGCCGCCGGAGTGAAAAACTGTTTTTT. Translated: CASSRRSEKLFF.

The rearrangement uses TRBV7-2 and TRBJ2-1, with 12 nucleotides matching TRBD2. The germline CDR1 and CDR2 sequences are SGHTA and FQGNSA. V was pared by 6 bases and J by 9 bases, with 9 bases of the junction left unmatched. The CDR3 sequence is 15 residues long. CDR3 loop: CASSSTSGGFPEQFF. In nucleotides, the CDR3 is TGTGCCAGCAGTTCCACTAGCGGGGGGTTCCCTGAGCAGTTCTTC.

V and J are TRBV7-9 and TRBJ1-1; the D gene is possibly TRBD1 (6 bases). Germline V gene lookup returns CDR1 SEHNR and CDR2 FQNEAQ (reference sequence). Trimming took 0 bases from V and 1 from J, leaving 9 bases between them. This CDR3 spans 15 amino acids. The DNA for the CDR3 is TGTGCCAGCAGCTTAGCGGGGGCAGGGAACACTGAAGCTTTCTTT. It is translated as CASSLAGAGNTEAFF.

The rearrangement joins TRBV5-3 to TRBJ2-5; a weak D match, TRBD2 (5 bases). TRBV5-3 is identified as an open reading frame with a role that is uncertain. Trimming removed 5 bases at V and 6 bases at J, with 32 bases between. The CDR3 has 19 residues. Here the CDR3 reads CARRQTPSPDGLEHQTQYF. The CDR3 DNA sequence: TGTGCCAGAAGACAAACACCTTCGCCCGACGGACTGGAACATCAGACCCAGTACTTC.

Here the CDR3 DNA reads TGTGCCAGCAGTCCAACAGAGTTGAACACTGAAGCTTTCTTT. Amino acid sequence: CASSPTELNTEAFF. J is TRBJ1-1 and V is TRBV6-5; no reliable D call. Between the trimmed V and J ends, which lost 5 bases and 0 bases, there was a span of 10 bases. CDR1 is MNHEY and CDR2 is SVGAGI in the germline V gene. The CDR3 has 14 amino acids.

This clone was recorded once. V and J are TRBV9 and TRBJ2-2; 7 positions agree with TRBD1. V dropped 6 bases and J dropped 6; count of bases not matched to a gene: 5. This CDR3 comprises 13 residues. In germline, CDR1 is SGDLS, CDR2 YYNGEE. The CDR3 DNA sequence: TGTGCCAGCACCGGTAGGGGGCCCGGGGAGCTGTTTTTT. Translating gives CASTGRGPGELFF.

The rearrangement uses TRBV7-9 and TRBJ1-5; D gene unclear. V lost 1 base to trimming and J lost 3 bases, with 13 bases between them. Germline V gives CDR1 SEHNR, CDR2 FQNEAQ (reference sequence). The CDR3 loop spans 16 amino acids. In DNA form, the CDR3 reads TGTGCCAGCAGCTTAGTCGGTGCGGGTACCAATCAGCCCCAGCATTTT. This sequence encodes CASSLVGAGTNQPQHF.

This chain uses TRBV10-3 with TRBJ1-3, with D perhaps matching TRBD1 (5 bases). V lost 5 bases, J lost 0 bases, and 17 bases lay in between. This CDR3 comprises 17 residues. Germline lookup yields CDR1 ENHRY and CDR2 SYGVKD. CDR3 nucleotides: TGTGCCATCAGTACGTTCGTTGGGGGGACCTCTGGAAACACCATATATTTT. Its translation is CAISTFVGGTSGNTIYF.

V gene TRBV13 combines with J gene TRBJ1-6; TRBD1 matches 7 bases. The CDR3 extends over 15 amino acids. V shed 5 bases, J shed 5 bases, and the junction held 6 bases outside the gene matches. Germline V lookup: CDR1 PRHDT, CDR2 FYEKMQ (reference sequence). CDR3 residues: CASSETTGHNSPLHF. CDR3 nucleotide sequence: TGTGCCAGCAGCGAGACGACAGGGCATAATTCACCCCTCCACTTT.

The CDR3 DNA reads as TGTGCCACCAGCAGAGACCTGTCGAACACCGGGGAGCTGTTTTTT. It is translated as CATSRDLSNTGELFF. The chain combines TRBV15 with TRBJ2-2; no clear D gene. The CDR3 contains 15 residues. The V end lost 0 bases, the J end lost 0 bases, and 5 bases lay between the germline ends. CDR1 is LNHNV and CDR2 is YYDKDF in the germline V gene (reference sequence).

This clone has just one count. The gene calls are TRBV5-5 and TRBJ1-2, with D hard to call. The CDR3 sequence is 15 residues long. Germline V gene data show CDR1 as SGHKS and CDR2 as YYEKEE (reference sequence). Trimming stripped 3 bases from V and 2 bases from J, with 14 bases between. In DNA, the CDR3 is TGTGCCAGCAGCTCCCGGGAAGGACGAAACTATGGCTACACCTTC. This encodes CASSSREGRNYGYTF.

The chain is built from TRBV7-9 and TRBJ1-5; possibly TRBD1 for D (6 bases). V gave up 4 bases and J gave up 3 bases, with 10 bases separating them. This CDR3 is 14 amino acids long. From germline, CDR1 is SEHNR and CDR2 FQNEAQ (reference sequence). This CDR3 reads CASSSDSFNQPQHF. For the CDR3, the DNA is TGTGCCAGCAGCTCGGACAGCTTCAATCAGCCCCAGCATTTT.

The chain employs TRBV6-5 and TRBJ1-2; D may be TRBD1 (5 bases). Trimming stripped 2 bases from V and 5 bases from J, with 9 bases between. The germline V gene encodes CDR1 MNHEY and CDR2 SVGAGI. The CDR3 is 13 amino acids. In nucleotides, the CDR3 is TGTGCCAGCAGTTACATACAGGCGTATGGCTACACCTTC. As protein: CASSYIQAYGYTF.

CDR3 in amino acids: CASSPRTSGGQEQYF. CDR3 bases: TGTGCCAGCAGCCCCCGGACTAGCGGGGGGCAAGAGCAGTACTTC. The chain recombines TRBV7-9 with TRBJ2-7, with 14 bases aligning to TRBD2. Germline trimming cut 5 bases from V and 7 bases from J; bases unmatched to any gene: 7. Germline-derived CDR1 and CDR2 are SEHNR and FQNEAQ (reference sequence). The CDR3 is made up of 15 amino acids. The whole variable domain, remainder taken from reference TRBV7-9 and TRBJ2-7, is DTGVSQNPRHKITKRGQNVTFRCDPISEHNRLYWYRQTLGQGPEFLTYFQNEAQLEKSRLLSDRFSAERPKGSFSTLEIQRTEQGDSAMYLCASSPRTSGGQEQYFGPGTRLTVT.

V gene TRBV18 combines with J gene TRBJ2-4; a weak D match, TRBD1 (5 bases). The CDR3 has 14 residues. The germline V and J ends were trimmed by 1 base and 5 bases, with 9 bases remaining between them. Per germline, CDR1 KGHSH and CDR2 LQKENI. CDR3 DNA sequence: TGTGCCAGCTCACCACGGGGCCTGGAAAACATTCAGTACTTC. Amino acids: CASSPRGLENIQYF.

This chain links TRBV5-6 with TRBJ1-6, with D possibly TRBD1 on 5 matching bases. This CDR3 has 18 amino acids. Germline V gene data show CDR1 as SGHDT and CDR2 as YYEEEE. V shed 1 base and J shed 7 bases, with 21 bases lying between them. In DNA form, the CDR3 reads TGTGCCAGCAGCTTGACCGCTGTACGCAGGGTCCCGAATTCACCCCTCCACTTT. This gives the protein CASSLTAVRRVPNSPLHF.

CDR3 sequence reads: CASSDTGSTEAFF. The CDR3 region has the DNA TGTGCCAGCAGCGACACGGGGAGCACTGAAGCTTTCTTT. The chain joins TRBV7-3 to TRBJ1-1; D gene unclear. CDR1 and CDR2 from the germline V gene are SGHTA and FQGTGA. V lost 5 bases, J lost 4 bases, and 11 bases lay in between. The length of the CDR3 is 13 residues.

CDR3 sequence reads: CASSSLSSGTYNEQFF. DNA of the CDR3: TGTGCCAGCAGTTCATTGTCTAGCGGGACCTACAATGAGCAGTTCTTC. The chain couples TRBV27 to TRBJ2-1; 9 bases are a match to TRBD2. In germline, CDR1 is MNHEY, CDR2 SMNVEV (reference sequence). The ends lost 4 bases at V and 2 bases at J; junction bases unmatched: 6. The CDR3 consists of 16 residues.

The V call is TRBV7-3, the J call TRBJ2-1; 7 bases fit TRBD2. V shed 5 bases and J 1 base; nucleotides not matched to a gene: 5. This CDR3 is 15 amino acids long. The germline V gene encodes CDR1 SGHTA and CDR2 FQGTGA. This CDR3 reads CASSNLGGSYNEQFF. The CDR3 DNA reads as TGTGCCAGCAGCAACCTCGGGGGGTCCTACAATGAGCAGTTCTTC.

This clone appeared once. The chain is built from TRBV29-1 and TRBJ1-2; 7 bases agree with TRBD1. The CDR3 is made up of 13 amino acids. V trimming: 6 bases; J trimming: 3 bases; junction bases outside the gene matches: 7. Germline values: CDR1 SQVTM, CDR2 ANQGSEA. The CDR3 DNA sequence: TGCAGCGTCAAGACAGGGACGGACTATGGCTACACCTTC. As protein: CSVKTGTDYGYTF.

This clone was recorded only once. The chain is built from TRBV5-1 and TRBJ2-3, with a tentative D call TRBD2 (6 bases). The CDR3 covers 15 residues. The ends were cut back, 1 base at V and 2 bases at J, with 11 bases in the middle. Germline CDR1 is SGHRS and CDR2 is YFSETQ. In nucleotides, the CDR3 is TGCGCCAGCAGCTTGCGGGGGACGTTCACAGATACGCAGTATTTT. It specifies CASSLRGTFTDTQYF. Full variable domain (outside the CDR3, taken from reference TRBV5-1 and TRBJ2-3): KAGVTQTPRYLIKTRGQQVTLSCSPISGHRSVSWYQQTPGQGLQFLFEYFSETQRNKGNFPGRFSGRQFSNSRSEMNVSTLELGDSALYLCASSLRGTFTDTQYFGPGTRLTVL.

This sequence joins TRBV7-3 and TRBJ2-1; a possible D gene is TRBD2 (7 bases). Trimming pared 2 bases from V and 8 bases from J, leaving 16 bases between. Germline V gives CDR1 SGHTA, CDR2 FQGTGA. This CDR3 region has 15 residues. CDR3 residues: CASSLLGGPGDEQFF. CDR3 coding DNA: TGTGCCAGCAGCTTACTCGGGGGGCCCGGGGATGAGCAGTTCTTC.